This TCR beta chain comes out of a study of blood T cell repertoires in COVID-19. About the research overall: In each case, the material was cDNA or gDNA derived from T cells, B-cell-depleted T cells, or PBMCs.

Some clones are missing from TCRdb's copy, which holds only in-frame ones; the method was immunoSEQ multiplex PCR. The data show fewer than 200,000 clones, 80% to 90% seen once. This TCR derives from a woman aged 80 or over with COVID-19, enrolled during active disease. The sequenced material came from peripheral blood.

The CDR3 DNA reads as TGTGCCAGCAGCTTGAGGTCAGGGGGTTACACCGGGGAGCTGTTTTTT. This gives the protein CASSLRSGGYTGELFF. The gene calls are TRBV5-6 and TRBJ2-2; 7 bases are a match to TRBD1. The ends lost 1 base at V and 3 bases at J; junction bases unmatched: 6. This CDR3 has 16 residues. The germline CDR1 and CDR2 sequences are SGHDT and YYEEEE.